The entry below describes one T cell receptor (beta chain). Germline V CDR1 and CDR2: MNHEY, SMNVEV (reference sequence). CDR3 length: 16 amino acids. V lost 0 bases to trimming and J lost 8 bases; unmatched junction nucleotides: 7. The data belong to a study of blood T cell repertoires in COVID-19. Turning to the study itself: Researchers got acute and convalescent COVID-19 samples from the United States, Italy and Spain. Nucleic acid was either cDNA or gDNA, and it came from T cells, B-cell-depleted T cells, or PBMCs.

In the study's own analysis: It was from reference gene primer amplification that nucleated cell counts were estimated. The protocol was immunoSEQ multiplex PCR, while the TCRdb copy is restricted to in-frame clones and leaves out a portion. V and J calls and clone size are as listed in that table; D and trimming were resolved from the DNA. The data show about 34,000 clones, approximately 77% seen once. This receptor was taken from a human donor in a cohort sampled during active COVID-19. Sample: peripheral blood. The chain couples TRBV27 to TRBJ2-1, with 10 bases fitting TRBD2. CDR3 sequence reads: CASSLSGLAGVDEQFF. DNA of the CDR3: TGTGCCAGCAGTTTATCTGGTCTAGCGGGGGTAGATGAGCAGTTCTTC.